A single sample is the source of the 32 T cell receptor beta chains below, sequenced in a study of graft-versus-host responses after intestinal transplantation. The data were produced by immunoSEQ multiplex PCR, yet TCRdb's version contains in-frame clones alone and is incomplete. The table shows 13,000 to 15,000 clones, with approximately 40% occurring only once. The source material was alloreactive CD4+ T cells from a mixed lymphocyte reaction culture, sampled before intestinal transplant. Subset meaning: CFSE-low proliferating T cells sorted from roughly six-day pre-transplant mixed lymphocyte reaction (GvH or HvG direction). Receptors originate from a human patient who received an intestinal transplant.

The CDR3: CAWNRDRTYSGANVLTF. CDR3 in DNA: TGTGCCTGGAATAGGGACAGAACATACTCTGGGGCCAACGTCCTGACTTTC. The chain joins TRBV30 to TRBJ2-6; 7 bases align to TRBD1. Germline CDR1 is GTSNPN and CDR2 is SVGIG (reference sequence). This CDR3 comprises 17 residues. Losses at the gene ends were 4 bases for V and 0 bases for J; bases not matched to a gene: 9.

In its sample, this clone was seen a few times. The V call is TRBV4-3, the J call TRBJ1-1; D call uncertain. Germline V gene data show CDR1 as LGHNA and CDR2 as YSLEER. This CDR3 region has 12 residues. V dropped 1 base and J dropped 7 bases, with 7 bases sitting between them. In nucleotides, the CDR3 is TGCGCCAGCAGCCAAGCCGGGAGTGAAGCTTTCTTT. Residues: CASSQAGSEAFF.

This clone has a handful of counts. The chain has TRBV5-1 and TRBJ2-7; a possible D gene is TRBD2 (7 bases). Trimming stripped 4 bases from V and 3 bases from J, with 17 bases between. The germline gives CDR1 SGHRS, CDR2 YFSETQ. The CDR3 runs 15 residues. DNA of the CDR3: TGCGCCAGCAGCCCATTGGAGAGGGGGGGCTACGAGCAGTACTTC. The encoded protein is CASSPLERGGYEQYF.

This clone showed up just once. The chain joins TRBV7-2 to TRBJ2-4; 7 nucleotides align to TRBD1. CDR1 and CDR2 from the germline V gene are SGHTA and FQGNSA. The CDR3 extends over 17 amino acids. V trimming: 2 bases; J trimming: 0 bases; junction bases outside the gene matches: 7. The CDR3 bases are TGTGCCAGCAGCTTAAAGGGACAGAACTTAGCCAAAAACATTCAGTACTTC. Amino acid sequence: CASSLKGQNLAKNIQYF.

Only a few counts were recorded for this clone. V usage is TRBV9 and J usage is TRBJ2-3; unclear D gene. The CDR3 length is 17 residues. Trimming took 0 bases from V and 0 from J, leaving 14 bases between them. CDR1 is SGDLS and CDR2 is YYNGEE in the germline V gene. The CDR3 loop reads CASSVASHSTSTDTQYF. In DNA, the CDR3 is TGTGCCAGCAGCGTAGCTTCACACAGCACTAGCACAGATACGCAGTATTTT. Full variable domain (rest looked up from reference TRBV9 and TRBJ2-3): DSGVTQTPKHLITATGQRVTLRCSPRSGDLSVYWYQQSLDQGLQFLIQYYNGEERAKGNILERFSAQQFPDLHSELNLSSLELGDSALYFCASSVASHSTSTDTQYFGPGTRLTVL.

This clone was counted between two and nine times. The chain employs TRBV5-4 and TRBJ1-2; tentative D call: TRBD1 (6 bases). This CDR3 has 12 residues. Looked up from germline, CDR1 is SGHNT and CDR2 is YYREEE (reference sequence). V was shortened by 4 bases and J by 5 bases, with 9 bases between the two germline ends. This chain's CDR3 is CASSIDRYGYTF. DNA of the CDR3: TGTGCCAGCAGCATCGACAGGTATGGCTACACCTTC.

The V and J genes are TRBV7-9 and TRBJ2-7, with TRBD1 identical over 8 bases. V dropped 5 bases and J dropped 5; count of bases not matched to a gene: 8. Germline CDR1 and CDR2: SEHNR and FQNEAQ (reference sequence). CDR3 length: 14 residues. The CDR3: CASSPRDRLHEQYF. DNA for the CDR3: TGTGCCAGCAGCCCCCGGGACAGGCTCCACGAGCAGTACTTC.

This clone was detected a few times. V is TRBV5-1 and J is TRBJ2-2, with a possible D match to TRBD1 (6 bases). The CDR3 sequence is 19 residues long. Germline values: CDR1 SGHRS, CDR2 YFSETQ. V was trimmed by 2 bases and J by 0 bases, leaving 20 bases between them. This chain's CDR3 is CASSFSLTGTTANTGELFF. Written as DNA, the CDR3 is TGCGCCAGCAGCTTTTCCTTAACCGGGACAACCGCGAACACCGGGGAGCTGTTTTTT.

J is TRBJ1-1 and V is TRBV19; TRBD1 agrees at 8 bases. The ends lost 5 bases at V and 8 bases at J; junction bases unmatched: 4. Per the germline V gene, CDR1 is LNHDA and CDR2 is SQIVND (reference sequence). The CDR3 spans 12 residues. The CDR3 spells CASSPHRGEAFF. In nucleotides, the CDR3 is TGTGCCAGTAGTCCCCACAGGGGGGAAGCTTTCTTT. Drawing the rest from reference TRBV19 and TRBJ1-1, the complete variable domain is DGGITQSPKYLFRKEGQNVTLSCEQNLNHDAMYWYRQDPGQGLRLIYYSQIVNDFQKGDIAEGYSVSREKKESFPLTVTSAQKNPTAFYLCASSPHRGEAFFGQGTRLTVV.

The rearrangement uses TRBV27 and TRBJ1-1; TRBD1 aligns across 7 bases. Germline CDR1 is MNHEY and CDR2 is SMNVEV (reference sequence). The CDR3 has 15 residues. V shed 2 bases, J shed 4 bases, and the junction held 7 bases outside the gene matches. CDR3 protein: CASSLAQGLSTEAFF. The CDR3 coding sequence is TGTGCCAGCAGTTTAGCACAGGGGTTGAGCACTGAAGCTTTCTTT.

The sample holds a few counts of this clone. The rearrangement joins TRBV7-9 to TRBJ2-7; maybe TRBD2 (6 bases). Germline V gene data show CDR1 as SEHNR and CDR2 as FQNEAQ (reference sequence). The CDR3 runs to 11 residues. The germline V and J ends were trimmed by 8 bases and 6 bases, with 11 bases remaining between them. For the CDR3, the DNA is TGTGCCAGCGAGGAGGGCTCCGAGCAGTACTTC. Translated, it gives CASEEGSEQYF.

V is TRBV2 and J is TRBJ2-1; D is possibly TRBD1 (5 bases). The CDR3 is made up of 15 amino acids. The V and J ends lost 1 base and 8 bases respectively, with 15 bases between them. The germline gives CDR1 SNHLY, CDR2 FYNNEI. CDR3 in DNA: TGTGCCAGCAGTGAAGGCCAGGGTAATTACGATGAGCAGTTCTTC. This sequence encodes CASSEGQGNYDEQFF.

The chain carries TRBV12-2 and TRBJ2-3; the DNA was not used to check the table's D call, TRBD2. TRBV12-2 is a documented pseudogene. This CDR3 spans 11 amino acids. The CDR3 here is CASRFEDTQYF. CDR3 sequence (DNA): TGTGCAAGTCGCTTTGAGGATACGCAGTATTTT.

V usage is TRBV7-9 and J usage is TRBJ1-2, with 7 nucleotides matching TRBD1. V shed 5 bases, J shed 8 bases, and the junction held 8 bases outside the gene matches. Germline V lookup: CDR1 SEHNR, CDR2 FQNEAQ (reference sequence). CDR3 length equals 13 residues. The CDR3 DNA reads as TGTGCCAGCAGCCGACAGGGAGGAAACGGCTACACCTTC. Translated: CASSRQGGNGYTF.

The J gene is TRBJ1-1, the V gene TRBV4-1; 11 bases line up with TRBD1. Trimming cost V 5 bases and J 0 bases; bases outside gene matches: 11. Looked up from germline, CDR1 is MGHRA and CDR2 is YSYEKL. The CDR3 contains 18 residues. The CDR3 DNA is TGCGCCAGCAGCTCACCCCGGGACAGGGGGGCCTTGAACACTGAAGCTTTCTTT. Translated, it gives CASSSPRDRGALNTEAFF.

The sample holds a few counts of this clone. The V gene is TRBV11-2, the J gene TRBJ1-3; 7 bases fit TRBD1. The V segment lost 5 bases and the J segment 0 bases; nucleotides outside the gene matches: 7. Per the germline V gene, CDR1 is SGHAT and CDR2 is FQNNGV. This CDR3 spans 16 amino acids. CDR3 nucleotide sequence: TGTGCCAGCAGCAGACGACAGGGAGACTCTGGAAACACCATATATTTT. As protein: CASSRRQGDSGNTIYF. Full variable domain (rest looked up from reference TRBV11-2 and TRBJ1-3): EAGVAQSPRYKIIEKRQSVAFWCNPISGHATLYWYQQILGQGPKLLIQFQNNGVVDDSQLPKDRFSAERLKGVDSTLKIQPAKLEDSAVYLCASSRRQGDSGNTIYFGEGSWLTVV.

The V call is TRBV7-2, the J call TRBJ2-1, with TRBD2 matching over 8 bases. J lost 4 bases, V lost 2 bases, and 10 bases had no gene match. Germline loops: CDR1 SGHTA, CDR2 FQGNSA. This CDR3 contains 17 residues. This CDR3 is CASSLQGLAGTYNEQFF. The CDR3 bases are TGTGCCAGCAGCTTACAGGGGTTAGCGGGGACTTACAATGAGCAGTTCTTC.

CDR3 coding DNA: TGTGCCAGCAGCCCTAACAGGGGTTACGAGCAGTACTTC. This encodes CASSPNRGYEQYF. This rearrangement joins TRBV7-6 to TRBJ2-7; 7 bases match TRBD1. The CDR3 runs 13 residues. Germline V gene sequence: CDR1 SGHVS, CDR2 FNYEAQ. V gave up 5 bases and J gave up 4 bases; unmatched junction bases: 5.

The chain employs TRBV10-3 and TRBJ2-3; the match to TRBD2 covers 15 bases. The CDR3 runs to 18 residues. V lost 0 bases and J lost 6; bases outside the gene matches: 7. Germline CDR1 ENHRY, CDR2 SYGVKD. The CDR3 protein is CAISESSGLAGGRDTQYF. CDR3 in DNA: TGTGCCATCAGTGAGTCGTCCGGACTAGCGGGGGGGCGGGATACGCAGTATTTT.

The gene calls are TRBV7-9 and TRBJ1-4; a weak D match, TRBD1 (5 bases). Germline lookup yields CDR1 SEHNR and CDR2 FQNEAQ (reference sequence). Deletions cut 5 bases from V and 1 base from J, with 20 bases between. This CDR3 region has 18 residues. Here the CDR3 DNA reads TGTGCCAGCAGCCCTTTTATAAACGCTGACAGAACTAATGAAAAACTGTTTTTT. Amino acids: CASSPFINADRTNEKLFF.

The CDR3 loop reads CASSLTGSSGEQYF. As DNA, the CDR3 is TGTGCCAGCAGCCTTACCGGGAGCTCGGGAGAGCAGTACTTC. The chain recombines TRBV11-2 with TRBJ2-7; D may be TRBD2 (6 bases). Germline CDR1 reads SGHAT; CDR2 reads FQNNGV. Trimming removed 5 bases at V and 7 bases at J, with 18 bases between. The CDR3 is made up of 14 amino acids. The variable domain in full, with the rest retrieved from reference TRBV11-2 and TRBJ2-7, is EAGVAQSPRYKIIEKRQSVAFWCNPISGHATLYWYQQILGQGPKLLIQFQNNGVVDDSQLPKDRFSAERLKGVDSTLKIQPAKLEDSAVYLCASSLTGSSGEQYFGPGTRLTVT.

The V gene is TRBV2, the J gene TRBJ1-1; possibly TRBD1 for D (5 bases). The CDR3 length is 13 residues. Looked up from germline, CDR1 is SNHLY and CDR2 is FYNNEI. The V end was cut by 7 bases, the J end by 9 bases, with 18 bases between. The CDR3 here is CASTIREDPQAFF. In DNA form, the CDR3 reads TGTGCCAGCACCATCAGGGAGGACCCACAAGCTTTCTTT.

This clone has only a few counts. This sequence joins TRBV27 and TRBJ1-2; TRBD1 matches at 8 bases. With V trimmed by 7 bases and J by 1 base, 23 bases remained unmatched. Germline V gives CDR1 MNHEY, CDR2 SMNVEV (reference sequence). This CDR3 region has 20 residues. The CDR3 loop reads CASKGKQGVVNQYFNYGYTF. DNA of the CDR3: TGTGCCAGCAAAGGAAAACAGGGGGTCGTAAACCAATATTTTAACTATGGCTACACCTTC.

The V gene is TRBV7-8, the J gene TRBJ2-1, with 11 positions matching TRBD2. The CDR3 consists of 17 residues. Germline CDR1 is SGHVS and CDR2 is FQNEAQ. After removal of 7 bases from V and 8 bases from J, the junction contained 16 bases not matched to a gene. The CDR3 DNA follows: TGTGCCAGCAACCCTTCCTCTTTAGCGGGGGGGCCCCATGAGCAGTTCTTC. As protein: CASNPSSLAGGPHEQFF.

CDR3 region: CASSFDRNTEAFF. CDR3 nucleotide sequence: TGTGCCAGCAGTTTCGACAGAAACACTGAAGCTTTCTTT. The chain joins TRBV28 to TRBJ1-1; possibly TRBD1 for D (5 bases). Looked up from germline, CDR1 is MDHEN and CDR2 is SYDVKM. Trimming took 3 bases from V and 2 from J, leaving 7 bases between them. The CDR3 consists of 13 residues.

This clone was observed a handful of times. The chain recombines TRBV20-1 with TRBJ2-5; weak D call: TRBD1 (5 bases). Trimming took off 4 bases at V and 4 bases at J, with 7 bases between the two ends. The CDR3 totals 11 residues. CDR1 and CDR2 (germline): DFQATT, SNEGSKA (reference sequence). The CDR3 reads CSANRLETQYF. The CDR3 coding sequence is TGCAGTGCTAACAGGCTAGAGACCCAGTACTTC.

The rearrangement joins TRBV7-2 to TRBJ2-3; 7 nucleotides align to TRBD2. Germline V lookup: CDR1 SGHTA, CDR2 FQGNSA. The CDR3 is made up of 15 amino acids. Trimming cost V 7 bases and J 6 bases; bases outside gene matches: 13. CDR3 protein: CASTKDGRGVDTQYF. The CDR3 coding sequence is TGTGCCAGCACCAAAGACGGACGGGGGGTGGATACGCAGTATTTT.

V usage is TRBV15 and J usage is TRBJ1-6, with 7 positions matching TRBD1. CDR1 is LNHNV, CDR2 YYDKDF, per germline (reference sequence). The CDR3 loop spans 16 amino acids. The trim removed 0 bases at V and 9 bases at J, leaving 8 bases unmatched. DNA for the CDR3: TGTGCCACCAGCAGAGATGGAGGGGGCGGAATTTCACCCCTCCACTTT. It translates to CATSRDGGGGISPLHF.

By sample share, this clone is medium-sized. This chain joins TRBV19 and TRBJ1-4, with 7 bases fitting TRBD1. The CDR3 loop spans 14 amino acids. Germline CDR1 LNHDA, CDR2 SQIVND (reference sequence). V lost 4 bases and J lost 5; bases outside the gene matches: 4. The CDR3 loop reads CASSTQGINEKLFF. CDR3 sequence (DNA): TGTGCCAGTAGTACACAGGGGATAAATGAAAAACTGTTTTTT. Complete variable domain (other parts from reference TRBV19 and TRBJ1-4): DGGITQSPKYLFRKEGQNVTLSCEQNLNHDAMYWYRQDPGQGLRLIYYSQIVNDFQKGDIAEGYSVSREKKESFPLTVTSAQKNPTAFYLCASSTQGINEKLFFGSGTQLSVL.

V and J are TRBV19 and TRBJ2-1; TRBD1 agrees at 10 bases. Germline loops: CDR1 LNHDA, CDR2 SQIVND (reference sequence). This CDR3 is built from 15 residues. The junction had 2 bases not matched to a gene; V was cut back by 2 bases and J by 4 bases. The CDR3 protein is CASSIRGQGYNEQFF. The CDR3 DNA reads TGTGCCAGTAGTATAAGGGGACAGGGGTACAATGAGCAGTTCTTC.

As DNA, the CDR3 is TGTGCCAGTAGGGAGGGCTTCACTGAAGCTTTCTTT. Its protein is CASREGFTEAFF. This chain connects TRBV19 to TRBJ1-1; D is ambiguous. Germline V lookup: CDR1 LNHDA, CDR2 SQIVND (reference sequence). CDR3 size: 12 residues. V was pared by 6 bases and J by 4 bases, with 9 bases between.

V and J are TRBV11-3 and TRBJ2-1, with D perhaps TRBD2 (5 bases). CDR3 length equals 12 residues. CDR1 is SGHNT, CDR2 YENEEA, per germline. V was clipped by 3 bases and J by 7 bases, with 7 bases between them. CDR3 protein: CASSFWRNEQFF. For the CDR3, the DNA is TGTGCCAGCAGCTTCTGGAGGAATGAGCAGTTCTTC.